This entry concerns a single T cell receptor beta chain. Generated by immunoSEQ multiplex PCR, the TCRdb table keeps only in-frame clones and is missing some. The repertoire holds 120,000 or so clones, with about 89% as singletons. This sample was included in a study of control samples from healthy donors and cancer patients. Between the trimmed V and J ends, which lost 6 bases and 1 base, there was a span of 9 bases. This CDR3 region has 13 residues. In germline, CDR1 is MNHEY, CDR2 SVGAGI. The receptor's source is a man aged 55 to 70 in good health. The chain has TRBV6-5 and TRBJ1-2; D is undetermined. Sequenced input: blood. In nucleotides, the CDR3 is TGTGCCAGCAGGACGAATAGTAACTATGGCTACACCTTC. Amino acids: CASRTNSNYGYTF.